The 2 T cell receptor beta chains below all came from one sample that was sequenced in a study of cytomegalovirus exposure and HLA in healthy donors. PCR used 60 Vbeta primers and 13 Jbeta primers. Produced via immunoSEQ multiplex PCR; TCRdb's table is partial and in-frame only. The table has approximately 150,000 clones, roughly four fifths seen once. Sequenced: PBMCs. The source of these receptors is a woman between 18 and 29 years old in good health and CMV-seropositive.

Concerning this clone itself: In the same sample, other DNA sequences code for this CDR3. V gene TRBV4-2 combines with J gene TRBJ1-2, with no clear D. This CDR3 is built from 16 residues. Germline CDR1 reads LGHNA; CDR2 reads YNFKEQ. V was trimmed by 7 bases and J by 5 bases, leaving 23 bases between them. The CDR3 bases are TGTGCCAGCACCACAAAGAGGTCGGGGAACCTTTATGGCTACACCTTC. Amino acid sequence: CASTTKRSGNLYGYTF.

The chain joins TRBV19 to TRBJ1-2, with 9 bases fitting TRBD1. Germline lookup yields CDR1 LNHDA and CDR2 SQIVND (reference sequence). The V gene end was trimmed by 4 bases and the J gene end by 7 bases; junction bases not matched to a gene: 4. The CDR3 is 13 residues long. CDR3 residues: CASSTWDRVGYTF. Here the CDR3 DNA reads TGTGCCAGTAGTACCTGGGACAGGGTTGGCTACACCTTC.